This TCR beta chain was sequenced during a study of CD8 T cells in Susac syndrome. Study summary: Treatment at blood withdrawal was none, corticosteroids, or intravenous immunoglobulin alone in Susac syndrome patients.

In blood CD8+ and CD4+ T cells, TCR beta underwent sequencing. An input of about 0.45 to 1 ug of RNA was subjected to reverse transcription using random hexamers. Multiplex PCR with immunoSEQ amplified the TCR beta CDR3 across 54 Vbeta and 13 Jbeta. TCRdb analysed the immunoSEQ multiplex PCR reads with MiXCR anew, one entry per CDR3 protein. The repertoire includes 160,000 or so distinct CDR3 sequences, roughly 92% of them detected once, and 0.12% sits in the top ten. CDR3 length equals 13 residues. CDR1 and CDR2 (germline): LGHDT, YNNKEL (reference sequence). The V segment lost 3 bases and the J segment 3 bases; nucleotides outside the gene matches: 2.

The chain joins TRBV3-1 to TRBJ2-7, with 7 bases lining up with TRBD1. The sample was CD4+ T cells from PBMCs. The clonotype originates from a human donor with Susac syndrome. Here the CDR3 DNA reads TGTGCCAGCAGCCACCGGGACAGCTACGAGCAGTACTTC. Its protein is CASSHRDSYEQYF.